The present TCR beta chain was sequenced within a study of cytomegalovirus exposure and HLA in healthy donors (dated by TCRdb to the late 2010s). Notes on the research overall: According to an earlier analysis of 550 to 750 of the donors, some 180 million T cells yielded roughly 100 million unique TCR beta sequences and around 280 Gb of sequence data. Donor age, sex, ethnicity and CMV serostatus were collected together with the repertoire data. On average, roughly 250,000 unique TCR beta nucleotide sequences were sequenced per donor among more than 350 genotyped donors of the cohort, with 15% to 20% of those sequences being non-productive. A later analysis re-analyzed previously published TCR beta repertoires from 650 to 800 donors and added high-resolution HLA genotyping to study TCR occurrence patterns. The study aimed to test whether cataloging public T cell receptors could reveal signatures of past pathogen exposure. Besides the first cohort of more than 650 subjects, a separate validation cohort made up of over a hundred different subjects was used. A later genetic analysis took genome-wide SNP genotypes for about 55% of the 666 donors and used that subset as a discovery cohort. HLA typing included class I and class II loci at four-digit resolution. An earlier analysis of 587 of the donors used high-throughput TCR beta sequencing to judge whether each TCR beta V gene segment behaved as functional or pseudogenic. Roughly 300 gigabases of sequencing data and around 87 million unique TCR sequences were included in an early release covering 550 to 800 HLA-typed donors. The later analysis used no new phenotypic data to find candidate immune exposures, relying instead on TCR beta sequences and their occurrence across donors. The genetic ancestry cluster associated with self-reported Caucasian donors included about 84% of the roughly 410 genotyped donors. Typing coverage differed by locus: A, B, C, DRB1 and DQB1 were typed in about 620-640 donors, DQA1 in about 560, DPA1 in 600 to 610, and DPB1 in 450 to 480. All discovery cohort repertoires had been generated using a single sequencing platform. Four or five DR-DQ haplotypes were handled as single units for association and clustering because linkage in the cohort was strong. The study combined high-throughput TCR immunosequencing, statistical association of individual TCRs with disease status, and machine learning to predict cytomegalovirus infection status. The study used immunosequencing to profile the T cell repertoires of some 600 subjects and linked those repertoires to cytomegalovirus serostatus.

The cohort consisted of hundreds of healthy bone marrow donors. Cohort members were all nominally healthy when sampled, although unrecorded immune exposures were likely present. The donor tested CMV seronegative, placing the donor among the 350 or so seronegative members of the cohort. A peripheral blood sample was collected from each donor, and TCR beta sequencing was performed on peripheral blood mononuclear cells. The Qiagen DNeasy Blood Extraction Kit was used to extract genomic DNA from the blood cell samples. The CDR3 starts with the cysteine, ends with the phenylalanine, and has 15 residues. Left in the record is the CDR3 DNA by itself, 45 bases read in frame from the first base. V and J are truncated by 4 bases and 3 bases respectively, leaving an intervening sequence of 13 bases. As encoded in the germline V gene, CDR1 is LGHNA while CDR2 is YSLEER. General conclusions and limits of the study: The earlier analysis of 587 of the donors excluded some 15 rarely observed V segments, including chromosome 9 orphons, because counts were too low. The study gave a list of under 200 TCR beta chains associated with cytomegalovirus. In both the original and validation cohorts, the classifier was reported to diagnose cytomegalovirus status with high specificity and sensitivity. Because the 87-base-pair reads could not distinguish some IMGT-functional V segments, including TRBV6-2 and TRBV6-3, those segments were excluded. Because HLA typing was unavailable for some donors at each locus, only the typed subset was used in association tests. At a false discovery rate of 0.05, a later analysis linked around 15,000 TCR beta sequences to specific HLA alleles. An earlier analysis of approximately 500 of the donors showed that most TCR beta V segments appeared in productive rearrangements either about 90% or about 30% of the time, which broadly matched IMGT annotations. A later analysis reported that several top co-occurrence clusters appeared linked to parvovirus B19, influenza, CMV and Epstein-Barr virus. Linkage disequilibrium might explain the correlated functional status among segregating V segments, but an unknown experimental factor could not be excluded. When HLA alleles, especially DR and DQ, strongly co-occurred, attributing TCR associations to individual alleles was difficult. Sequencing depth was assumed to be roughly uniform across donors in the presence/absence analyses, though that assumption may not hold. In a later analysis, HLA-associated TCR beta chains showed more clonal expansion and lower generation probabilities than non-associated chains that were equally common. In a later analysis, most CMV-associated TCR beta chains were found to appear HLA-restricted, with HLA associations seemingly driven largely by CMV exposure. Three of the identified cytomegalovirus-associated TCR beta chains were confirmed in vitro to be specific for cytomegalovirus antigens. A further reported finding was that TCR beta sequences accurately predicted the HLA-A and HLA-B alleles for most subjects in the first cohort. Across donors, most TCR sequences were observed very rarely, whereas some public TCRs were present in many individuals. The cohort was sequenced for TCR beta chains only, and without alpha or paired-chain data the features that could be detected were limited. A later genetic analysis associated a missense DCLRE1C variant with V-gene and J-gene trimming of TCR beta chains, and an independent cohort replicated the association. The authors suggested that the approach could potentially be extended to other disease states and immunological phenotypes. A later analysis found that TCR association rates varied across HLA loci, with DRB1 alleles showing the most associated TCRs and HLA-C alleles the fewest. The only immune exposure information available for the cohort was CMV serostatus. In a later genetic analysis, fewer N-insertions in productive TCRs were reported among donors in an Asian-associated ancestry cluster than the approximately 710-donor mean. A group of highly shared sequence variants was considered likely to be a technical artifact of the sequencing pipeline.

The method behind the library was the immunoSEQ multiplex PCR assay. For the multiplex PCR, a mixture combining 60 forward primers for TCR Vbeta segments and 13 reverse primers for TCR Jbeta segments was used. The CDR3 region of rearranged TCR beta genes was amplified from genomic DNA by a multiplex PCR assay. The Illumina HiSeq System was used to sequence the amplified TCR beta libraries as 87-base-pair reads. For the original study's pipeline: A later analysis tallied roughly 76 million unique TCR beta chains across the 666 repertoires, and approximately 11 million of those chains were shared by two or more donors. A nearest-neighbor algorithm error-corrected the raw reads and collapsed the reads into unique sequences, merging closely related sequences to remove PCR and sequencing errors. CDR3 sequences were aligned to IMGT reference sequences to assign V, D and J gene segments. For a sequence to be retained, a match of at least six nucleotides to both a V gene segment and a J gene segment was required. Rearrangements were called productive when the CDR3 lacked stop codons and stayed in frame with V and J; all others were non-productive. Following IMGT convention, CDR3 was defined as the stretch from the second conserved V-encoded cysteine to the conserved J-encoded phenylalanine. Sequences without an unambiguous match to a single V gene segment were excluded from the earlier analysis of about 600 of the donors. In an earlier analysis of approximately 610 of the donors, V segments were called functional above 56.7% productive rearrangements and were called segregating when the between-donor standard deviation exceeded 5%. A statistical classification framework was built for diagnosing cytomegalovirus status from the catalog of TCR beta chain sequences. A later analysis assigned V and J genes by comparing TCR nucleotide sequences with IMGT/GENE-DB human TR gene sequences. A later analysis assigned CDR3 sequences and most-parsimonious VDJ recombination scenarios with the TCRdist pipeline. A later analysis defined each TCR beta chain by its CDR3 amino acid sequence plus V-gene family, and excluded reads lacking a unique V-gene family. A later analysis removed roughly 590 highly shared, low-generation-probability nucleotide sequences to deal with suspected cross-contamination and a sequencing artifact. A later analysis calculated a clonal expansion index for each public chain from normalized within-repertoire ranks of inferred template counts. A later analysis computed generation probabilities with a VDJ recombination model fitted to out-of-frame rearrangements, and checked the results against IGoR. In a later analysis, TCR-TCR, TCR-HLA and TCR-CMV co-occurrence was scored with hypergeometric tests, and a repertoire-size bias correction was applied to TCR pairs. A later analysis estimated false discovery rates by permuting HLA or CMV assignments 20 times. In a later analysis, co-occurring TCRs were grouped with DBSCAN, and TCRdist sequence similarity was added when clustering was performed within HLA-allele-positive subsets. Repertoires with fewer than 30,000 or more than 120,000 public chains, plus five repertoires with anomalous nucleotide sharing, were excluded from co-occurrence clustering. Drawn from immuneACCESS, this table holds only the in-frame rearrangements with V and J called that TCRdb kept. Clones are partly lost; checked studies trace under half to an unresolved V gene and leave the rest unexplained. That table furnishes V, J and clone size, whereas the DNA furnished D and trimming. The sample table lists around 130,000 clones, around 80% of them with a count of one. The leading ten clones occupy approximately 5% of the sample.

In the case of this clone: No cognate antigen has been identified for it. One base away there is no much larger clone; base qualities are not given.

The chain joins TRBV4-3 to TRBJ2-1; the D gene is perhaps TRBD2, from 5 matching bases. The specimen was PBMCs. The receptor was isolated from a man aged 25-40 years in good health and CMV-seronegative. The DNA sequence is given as TGCGCCAGCAGCCTGTTTACCGGGGACTACAATGAGCAGTTCTTC. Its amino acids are CASSLFTGDYNEQFF.